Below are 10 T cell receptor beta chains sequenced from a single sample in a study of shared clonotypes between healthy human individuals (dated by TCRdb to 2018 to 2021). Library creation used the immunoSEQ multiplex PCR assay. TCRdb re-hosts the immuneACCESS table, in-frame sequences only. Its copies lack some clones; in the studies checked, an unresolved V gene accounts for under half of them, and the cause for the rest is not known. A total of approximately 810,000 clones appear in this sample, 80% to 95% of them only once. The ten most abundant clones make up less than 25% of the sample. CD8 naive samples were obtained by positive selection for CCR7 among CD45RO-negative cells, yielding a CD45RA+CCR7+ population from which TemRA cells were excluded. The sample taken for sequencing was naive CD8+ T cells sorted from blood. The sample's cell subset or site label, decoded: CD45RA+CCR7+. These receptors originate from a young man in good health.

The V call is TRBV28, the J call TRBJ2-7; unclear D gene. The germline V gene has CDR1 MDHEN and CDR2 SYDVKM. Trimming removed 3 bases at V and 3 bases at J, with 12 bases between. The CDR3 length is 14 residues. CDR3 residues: CASSLGSNDYEQYF. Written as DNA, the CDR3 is TGTGCCAGCAGTTTGGGTTCCAACGACTACGAGCAGTACTTC. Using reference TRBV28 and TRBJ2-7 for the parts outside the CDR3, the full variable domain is DVKVTQSSRYLVKRTGEKVFLECVQDMDHENMFWYRQDPGLGLRLIYFSYDVKMKEKGDIPEGYSVSREKKERFSLILESASTNQTSMYLCASSLGSNDYEQYFGPGTRLTVT.

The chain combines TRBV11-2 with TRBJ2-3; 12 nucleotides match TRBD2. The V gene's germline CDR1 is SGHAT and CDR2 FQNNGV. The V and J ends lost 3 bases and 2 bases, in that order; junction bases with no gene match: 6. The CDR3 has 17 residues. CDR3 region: CASSLYGTSGHTDTQYF. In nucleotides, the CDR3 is TGTGCCAGCAGCTTGTACGGGACTAGCGGGCACACAGATACGCAGTATTTT.

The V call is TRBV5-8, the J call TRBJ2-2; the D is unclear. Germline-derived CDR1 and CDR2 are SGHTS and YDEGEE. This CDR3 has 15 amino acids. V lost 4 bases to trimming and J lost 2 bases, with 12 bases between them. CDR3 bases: TGTGCCAGCAGCGCCCGGTTACTAAACACCGGGGAGCTGTTTTTT. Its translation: CASSARLLNTGELFF.

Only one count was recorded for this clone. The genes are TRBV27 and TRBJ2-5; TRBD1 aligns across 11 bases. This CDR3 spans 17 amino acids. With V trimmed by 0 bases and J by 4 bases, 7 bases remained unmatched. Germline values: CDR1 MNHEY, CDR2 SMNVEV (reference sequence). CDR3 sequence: CASSLSGWTGGGETQYF. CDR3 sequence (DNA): TGTGCCAGCAGTTTATCTGGGTGGACAGGGGGCGGAGAGACCCAGTACTTC.

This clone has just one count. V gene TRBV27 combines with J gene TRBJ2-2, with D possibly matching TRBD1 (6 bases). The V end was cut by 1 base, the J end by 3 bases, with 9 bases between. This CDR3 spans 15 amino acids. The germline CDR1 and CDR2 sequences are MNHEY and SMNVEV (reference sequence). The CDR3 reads CASSLFSGDTGELFF. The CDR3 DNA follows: TGTGCCAGCAGTTTATTTTCAGGGGACACCGGGGAGCTGTTTTTT.

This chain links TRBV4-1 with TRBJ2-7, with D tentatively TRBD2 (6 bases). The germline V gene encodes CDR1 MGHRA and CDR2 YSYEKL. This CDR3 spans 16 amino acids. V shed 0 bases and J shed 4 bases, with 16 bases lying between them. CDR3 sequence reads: CASSQDLGGAKYEQYF. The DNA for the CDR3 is TGCGCCAGCAGCCAAGACCTTGGCGGGGCCAAATACGAGCAGTACTTC.

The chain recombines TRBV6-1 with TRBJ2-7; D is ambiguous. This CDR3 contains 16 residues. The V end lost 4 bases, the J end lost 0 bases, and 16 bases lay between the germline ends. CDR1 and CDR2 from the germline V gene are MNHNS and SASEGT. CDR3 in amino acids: CASSAFGMEISYEQYF. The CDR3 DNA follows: TGTGCCAGCAGTGCGTTTGGGATGGAGATCTCCTACGAGCAGTACTTC.

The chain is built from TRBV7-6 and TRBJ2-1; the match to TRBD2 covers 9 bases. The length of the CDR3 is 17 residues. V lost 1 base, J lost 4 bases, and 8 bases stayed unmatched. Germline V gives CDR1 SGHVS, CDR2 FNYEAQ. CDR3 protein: CASSLEASGIGYNEQFF. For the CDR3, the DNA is TGTGCCAGCAGCTTAGAGGCTAGCGGGATTGGGTACAATGAGCAGTTCTTC.

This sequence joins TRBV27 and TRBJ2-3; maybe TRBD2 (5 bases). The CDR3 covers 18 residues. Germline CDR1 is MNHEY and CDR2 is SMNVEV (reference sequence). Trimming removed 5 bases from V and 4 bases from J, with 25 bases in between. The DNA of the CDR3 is TGTGCCAGCAGTCAACCCCGAGGGCCGTTAAGCGAATCAGATACGCAGTATTTT. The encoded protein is CASSQPRGPLSESDTQYF.

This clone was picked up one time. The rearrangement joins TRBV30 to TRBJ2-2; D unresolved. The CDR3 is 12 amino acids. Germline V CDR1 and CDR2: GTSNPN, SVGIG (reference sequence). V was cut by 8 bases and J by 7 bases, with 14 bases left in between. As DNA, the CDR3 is TGTGCCGAGGCGGTCGCGAACGGGGAGCTGTTTTTT. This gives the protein CAEAVANGELFF.